A selection of T cell receptor beta chains follows, all from one sample in a study of blood T cell repertoires in COVID-19. Sequencing used immunoSEQ multiplex PCR; TCRdb keeps in-frame clones, though not all of them. In the table there are 400,000 to 450,000 clones, less than 95% of which are singletons. Sequencing input: PBMCs or T cells enriched from blood (not recorded which). The receptor set was obtained from a man aged 18-30 years who had recovered from COVID-19. The CDR3 runs from the conserved cysteine through the conserved F or W.

V gene: TRBV28; CDR3 protein: CASSPGLAGATDTQYF
V gene: TRBV30; CDR3 protein: CAWSDRGEKLFF
V gene: TRBV27; CDR3 protein: CASSLGLSSGNTIYF
V gene: TRBV6-5; CDR3 protein: CASIGAGETEAFF
V gene: TRBV5-1; CDR3 protein: CASRREAGTDTQYF
V gene: TRBV7-9; CDR3 protein: CASSLFRDINSGANVLTF
V gene: TRBV5-1; CDR3 protein: CASRRQHPYGYTF
V gene: TRBV7-9; CDR3 protein: CASRPTLRGPNTGELFF
V gene: TRBV18; CDR3 protein: CASSGGNSYEQYF
V gene: TRBV24-1; CDR3 protein: CATSDSSWDSEVGYTF
V gene: TRBV5-1; CDR3 protein: CASSLGAGDNEKLFF
V gene: TRBV5-1; CDR3 protein: CASSSLPTGTNEKLFF
V gene: TRBV11-2; CDR3 protein: CASSLGSREQYF
V gene: TRBV7-3; CDR3 protein: CASSSRTGFGGIQETQYF
V gene: TRBV6-4; CDR3 protein: CASSDSEAREQYF
V gene: TRBV3-1/TRBV3-2; CDR3 protein: CASSQVRGRREKLFF
V gene: TRBV5-1; CDR3 protein: CASSTSGSNNEQFF
V gene: TRBV7-8; CDR3 protein: CASSSAKLDQPQHF
V gene: TRBV5-1; CDR3 protein: CASSPLGGLAGDEQYF
V gene: TRBV27; CDR3 protein: CASSTGTGTEAFF
V gene: TRBV2; CDR3 protein: CASRGGSISSDTQYF
V gene: TRBV30; CDR3 protein: CAWSVQIYGYTF
V gene: TRBV12-5; CDR3 protein: CASGLVPRPGSYSPLHF
V gene: TRBV6-2/TRBV6-3; CDR3 protein: CASTPKGLANQPQHF
V gene: TRBV19; CDR3 protein: CASRQDTEAFF
V gene: TRBV18; CDR3 protein: CASSQGQGGNQPQHF
V gene: TRBV27; CDR3 protein: CASSSRTGGNHGYTF
V gene: TRBV9; CDR3 protein: CASSWGGGQGTTEAFF
V gene: TRBV3-1/TRBV3-2; CDR3 protein: CASSQGTVHSNQPQHF
V gene: TRBV7-9; CDR3 protein: CASSPNRGGTEAFF
V gene: TRBV27; CDR3 protein: CASTPLRDRGLNEQFF
V gene: TRBV5-1; CDR3 protein: CASSLVPRLQETQYF
V gene: TRBV28; CDR3 protein: CASSSTSGDNEQFF
V gene: TRBV7-9; CDR3 protein: CASSLGRPGGLSEQFF
V gene: TRBV5-6; CDR3 protein: CASSLGRGRDNEQFF
V gene: TRBV27; CDR3 protein: CASSYTGQANEKLFF
V gene: TRBV5-1; CDR3 protein: CASSLGGNANTGELFF
V gene: TRBV6-5; CDR3 protein: CASRIGTSRDTQYF
V gene: TRBV14; CDR3 protein: CASSRRDILGSSEQYF
V gene: TRBV23-1; CDR3 protein: CASSLDRGCNYGYTF